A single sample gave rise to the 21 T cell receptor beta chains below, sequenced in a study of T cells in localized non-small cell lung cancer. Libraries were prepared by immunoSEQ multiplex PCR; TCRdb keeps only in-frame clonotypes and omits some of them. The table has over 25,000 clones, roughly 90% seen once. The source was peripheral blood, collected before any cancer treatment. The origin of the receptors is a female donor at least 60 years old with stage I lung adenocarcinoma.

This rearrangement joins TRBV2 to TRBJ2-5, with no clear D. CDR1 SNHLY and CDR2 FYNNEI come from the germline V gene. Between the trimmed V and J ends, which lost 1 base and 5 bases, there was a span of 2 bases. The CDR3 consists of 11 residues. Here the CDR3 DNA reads TGTGCCAGCAGTGAAGGGGAGACCCAGTACTTC. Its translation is CASSEGETQYF.

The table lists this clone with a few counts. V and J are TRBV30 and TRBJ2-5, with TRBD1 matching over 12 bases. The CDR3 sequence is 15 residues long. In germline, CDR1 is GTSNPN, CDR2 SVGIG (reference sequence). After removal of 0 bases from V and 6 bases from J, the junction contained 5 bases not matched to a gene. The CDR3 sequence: CAWSVGTGGAKTQYF. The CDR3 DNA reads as TGTGCCTGGAGTGTAGGGACAGGGGGCGCGAAGACCCAGTACTTC. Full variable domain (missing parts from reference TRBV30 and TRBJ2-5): SQTIHQWPATLVQPVGSPLSLECTVEGTSNPNLYWYRQAAGRGLQLLFYSVGIGQISSEVPQNLSASRPQDRQFILSSKKLLLSDSGFYLCAWSVGTGGAKTQYFGPGTRLLVL.

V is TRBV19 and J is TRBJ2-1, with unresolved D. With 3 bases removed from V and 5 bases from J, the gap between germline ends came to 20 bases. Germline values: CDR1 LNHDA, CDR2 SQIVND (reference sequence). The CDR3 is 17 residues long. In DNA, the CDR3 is TGTGCCAGTAGTATCGCCTTCGAGCCCTACTACCACAATGAGCAGTTCTTC. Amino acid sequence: CASSIAFEPYYHNEQFF.

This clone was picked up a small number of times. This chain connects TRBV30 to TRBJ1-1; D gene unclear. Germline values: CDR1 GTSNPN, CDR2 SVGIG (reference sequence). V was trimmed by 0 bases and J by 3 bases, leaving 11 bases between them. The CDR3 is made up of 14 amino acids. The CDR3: CAWSVGSYDTEAFF. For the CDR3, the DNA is TGTGCCTGGAGTGTGGGAAGCTATGACACTGAAGCTTTCTTT.

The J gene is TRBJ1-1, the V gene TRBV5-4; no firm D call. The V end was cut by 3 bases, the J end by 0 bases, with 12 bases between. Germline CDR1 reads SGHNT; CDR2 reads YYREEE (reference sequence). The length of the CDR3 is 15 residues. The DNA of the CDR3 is TGTGCCAGCAGCTGGGCCCGGGAGGTGAACACTGAAGCTTTCTTT. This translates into CASSWAREVNTEAFF.

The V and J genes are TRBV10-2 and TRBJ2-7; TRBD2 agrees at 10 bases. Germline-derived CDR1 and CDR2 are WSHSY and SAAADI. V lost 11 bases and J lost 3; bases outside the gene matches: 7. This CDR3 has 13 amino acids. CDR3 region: CASGIAGGYEQYF. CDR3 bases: TGCGCCTCCGGGATAGCGGGGGGCTACGAGCAGTACTTC.

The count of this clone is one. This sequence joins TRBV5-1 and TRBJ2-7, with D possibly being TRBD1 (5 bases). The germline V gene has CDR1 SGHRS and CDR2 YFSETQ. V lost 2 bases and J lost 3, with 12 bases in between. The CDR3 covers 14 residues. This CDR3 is CASSLRQKNYEQYF. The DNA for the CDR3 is TGCGCCAGCAGCTTACGACAGAAGAACTACGAGCAGTACTTC.

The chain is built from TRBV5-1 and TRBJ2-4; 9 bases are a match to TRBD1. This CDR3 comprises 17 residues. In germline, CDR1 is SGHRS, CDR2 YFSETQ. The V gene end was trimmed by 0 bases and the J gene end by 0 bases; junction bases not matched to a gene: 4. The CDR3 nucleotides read TGCGCCAGCAGCTTGGCCACGGACAGGGGAGCCAAAAACATTCAGTACTTC. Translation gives CASSLATDRGAKNIQYF.

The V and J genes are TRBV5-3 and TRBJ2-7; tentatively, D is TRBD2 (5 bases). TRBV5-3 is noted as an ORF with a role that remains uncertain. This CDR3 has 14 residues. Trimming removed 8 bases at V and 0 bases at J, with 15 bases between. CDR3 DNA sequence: TGTGCCAGCAGCCCGGGGTTCGCCTCCTACGAGCAGTACTTC. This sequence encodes CASSPGFASYEQYF.

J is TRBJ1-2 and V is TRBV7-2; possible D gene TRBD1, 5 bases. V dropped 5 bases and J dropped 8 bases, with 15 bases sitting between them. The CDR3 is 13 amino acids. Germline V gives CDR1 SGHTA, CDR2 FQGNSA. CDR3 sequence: CASSPGTEGGYTF. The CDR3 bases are TGTGCCAGCAGCCCCGGGACGGAAGGAGGCTACACCTTC.

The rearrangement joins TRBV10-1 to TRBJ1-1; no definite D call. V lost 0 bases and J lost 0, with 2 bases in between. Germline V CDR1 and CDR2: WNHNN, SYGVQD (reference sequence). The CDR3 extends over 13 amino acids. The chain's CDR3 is CASSESMNTEAFF. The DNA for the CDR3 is TGCGCCAGCAGTGAGTCTATGAACACTGAAGCTTTCTTT.

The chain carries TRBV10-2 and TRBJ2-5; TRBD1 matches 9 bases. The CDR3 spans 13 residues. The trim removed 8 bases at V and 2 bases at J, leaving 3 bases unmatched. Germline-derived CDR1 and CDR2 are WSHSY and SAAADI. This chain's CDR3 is CASGDRAQETQYF. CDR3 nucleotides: TGCGCCAGCGGGGACAGGGCTCAAGAGACCCAGTACTTC.

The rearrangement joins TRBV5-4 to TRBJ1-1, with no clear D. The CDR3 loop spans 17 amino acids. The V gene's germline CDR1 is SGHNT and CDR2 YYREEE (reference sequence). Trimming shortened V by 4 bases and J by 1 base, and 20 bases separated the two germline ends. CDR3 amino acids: CASSPDGLSPPNTEAFF. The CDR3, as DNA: TGTGCCAGCAGCCCGGATGGGTTGTCCCCCCCGAACACTGAAGCTTTCTTT.

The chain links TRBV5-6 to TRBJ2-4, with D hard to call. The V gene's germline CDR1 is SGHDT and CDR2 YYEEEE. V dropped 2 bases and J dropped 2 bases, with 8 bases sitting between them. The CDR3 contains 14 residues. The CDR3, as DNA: TGTGCCAGCAGCTTAAAAGATACCAAAAACATTCAGTACTTC. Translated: CASSLKDTKNIQYF.

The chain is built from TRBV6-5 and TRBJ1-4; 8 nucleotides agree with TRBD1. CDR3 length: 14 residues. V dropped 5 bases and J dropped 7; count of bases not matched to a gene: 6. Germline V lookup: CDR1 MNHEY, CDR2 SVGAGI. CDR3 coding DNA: TGTGCCAGCAGTGGCAGGGGGCGCGGTGAAAAACTGTTTTTT. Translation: CASSGRGRGEKLFF.

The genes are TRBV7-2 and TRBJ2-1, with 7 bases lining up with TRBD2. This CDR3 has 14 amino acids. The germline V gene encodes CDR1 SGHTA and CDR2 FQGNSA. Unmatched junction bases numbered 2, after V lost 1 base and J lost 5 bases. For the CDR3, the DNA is TGTGCCAGCAGCTTAGTGGGAGGGGACAATGAGCAGTTCTTC. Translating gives CASSLVGGDNEQFF.

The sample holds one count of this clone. DNA of the CDR3: TGTGCCAGTAGTTCGGGGGGTAACACCGGGGAGCTGTTTTTT. It encodes CASSSGGNTGELFF. This chain joins TRBV19 and TRBJ2-2; 7 bases agree with TRBD2. The CDR3 runs 14 residues. The V and J ends lost 5 bases and 2 bases, in that order; junction bases with no gene match: 2. CDR1 is LNHDA, CDR2 SQIVND, per germline (reference sequence).

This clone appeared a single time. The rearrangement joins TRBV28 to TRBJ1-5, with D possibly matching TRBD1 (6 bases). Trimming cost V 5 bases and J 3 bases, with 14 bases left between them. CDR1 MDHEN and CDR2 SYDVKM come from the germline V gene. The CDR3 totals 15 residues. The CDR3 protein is CASSPQGGINQPQHF. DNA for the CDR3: TGTGCCAGCAGTCCCCAAGGGGGGATCAATCAGCCCCAGCATTTT. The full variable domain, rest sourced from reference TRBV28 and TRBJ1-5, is DVKVTQSSRYLVKRTGEKVFLECVQDMDHENMFWYRQDPGLGLRLIYFSYDVKMKEKGDIPEGYSVSREKKERFSLILESASTNQTSMYLCASSPQGGINQPQHFGDGTRLSIL.

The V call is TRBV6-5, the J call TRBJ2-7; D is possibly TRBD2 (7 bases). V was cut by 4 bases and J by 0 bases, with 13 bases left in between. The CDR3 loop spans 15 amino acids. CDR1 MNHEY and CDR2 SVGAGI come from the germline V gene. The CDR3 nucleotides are TGTGCCAGCAGTTCTCGGGGGGCCCGCTCCTACGAGCAGTACTTC. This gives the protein CASSSRGARSYEQYF.

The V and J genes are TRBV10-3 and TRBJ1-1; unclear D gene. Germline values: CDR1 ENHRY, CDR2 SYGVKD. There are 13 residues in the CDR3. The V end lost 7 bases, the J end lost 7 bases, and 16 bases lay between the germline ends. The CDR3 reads CAIKKDELHEAFF. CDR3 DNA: TGTGCCATCAAGAAGGACGAGCTTCATGAAGCTTTCTTT.

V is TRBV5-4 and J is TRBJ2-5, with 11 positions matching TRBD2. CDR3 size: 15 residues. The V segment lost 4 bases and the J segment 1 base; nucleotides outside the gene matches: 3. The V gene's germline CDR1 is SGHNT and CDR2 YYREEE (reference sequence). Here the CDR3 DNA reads TGTGCCAGCAGCGTAGCGGGGGGGTCCCAAGAGACCCAGTACTTC. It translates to CASSVAGGSQETQYF.